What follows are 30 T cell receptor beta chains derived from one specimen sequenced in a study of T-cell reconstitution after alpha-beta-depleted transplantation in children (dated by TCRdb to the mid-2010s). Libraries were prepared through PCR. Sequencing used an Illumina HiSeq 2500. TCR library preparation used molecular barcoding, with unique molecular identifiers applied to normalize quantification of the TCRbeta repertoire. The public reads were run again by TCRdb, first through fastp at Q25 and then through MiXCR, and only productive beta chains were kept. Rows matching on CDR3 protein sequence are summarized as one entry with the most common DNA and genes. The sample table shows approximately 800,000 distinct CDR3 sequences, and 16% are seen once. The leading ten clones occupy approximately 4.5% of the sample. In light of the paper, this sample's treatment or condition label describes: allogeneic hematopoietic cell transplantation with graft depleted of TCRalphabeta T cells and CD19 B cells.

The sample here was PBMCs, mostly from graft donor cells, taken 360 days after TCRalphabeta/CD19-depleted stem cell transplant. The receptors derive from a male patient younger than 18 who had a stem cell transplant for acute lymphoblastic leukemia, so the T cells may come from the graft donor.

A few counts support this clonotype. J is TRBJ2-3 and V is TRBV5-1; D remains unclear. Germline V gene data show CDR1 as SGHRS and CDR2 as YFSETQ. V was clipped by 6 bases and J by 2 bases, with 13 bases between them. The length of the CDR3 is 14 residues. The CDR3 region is CASTLSEHTDTQYF. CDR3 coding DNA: TGCGCCAGCACCCTTTCTGAACACACAGATACGCAGTATTTT.

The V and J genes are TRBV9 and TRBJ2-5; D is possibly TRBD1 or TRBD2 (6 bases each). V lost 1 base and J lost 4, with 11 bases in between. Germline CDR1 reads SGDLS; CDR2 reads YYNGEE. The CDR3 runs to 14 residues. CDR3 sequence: CASSVTGAGETQYF. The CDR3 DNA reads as TGTGCCAGCAGCGTAACGGGGGCGGGAGAGACCCAGTACTTC.

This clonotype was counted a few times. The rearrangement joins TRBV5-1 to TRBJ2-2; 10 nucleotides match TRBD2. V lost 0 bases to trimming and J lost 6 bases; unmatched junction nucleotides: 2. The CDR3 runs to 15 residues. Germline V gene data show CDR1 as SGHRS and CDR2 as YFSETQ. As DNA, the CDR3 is TGCGCCAGCAGCTTGGCTAGCGGGAGTTCCGGGGAGCTGTTTTTT. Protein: CASSLASGSSGELFF.

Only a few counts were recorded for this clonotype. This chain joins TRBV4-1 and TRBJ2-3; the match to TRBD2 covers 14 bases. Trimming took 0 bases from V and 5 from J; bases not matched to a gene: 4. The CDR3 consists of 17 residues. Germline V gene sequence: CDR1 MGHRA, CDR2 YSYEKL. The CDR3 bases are TGCGCCAGCAGCCAAGATGGGACTAGCGGGAGTCTAGATACGCAGTATTTT. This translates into CASSQDGTSGSLDTQYF.

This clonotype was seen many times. This chain's CDR3 is CASVGATSTDTQYF. Written as DNA, the CDR3 is TGCGCCAGCGTCGGAGCAACTAGCACAGATACGCAGTATTTT. The rearrangement joins TRBV5-1 to TRBJ2-3; D unresolved. CDR1 and CDR2 (germline): SGHRS, YFSETQ. The V gene lost 7 bases and the J gene lost 0 bases, with 12 bases spanning the gap. This CDR3 has 14 amino acids.

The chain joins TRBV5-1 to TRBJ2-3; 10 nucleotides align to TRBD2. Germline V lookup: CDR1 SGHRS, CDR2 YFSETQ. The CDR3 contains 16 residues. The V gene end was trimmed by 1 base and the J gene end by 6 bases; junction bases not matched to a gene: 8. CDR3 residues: CASSLPLAGRRDTQYF. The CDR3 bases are TGCGCCAGCAGCTTGCCACTAGCGGGACGGAGGGATACGCAGTATTTT.

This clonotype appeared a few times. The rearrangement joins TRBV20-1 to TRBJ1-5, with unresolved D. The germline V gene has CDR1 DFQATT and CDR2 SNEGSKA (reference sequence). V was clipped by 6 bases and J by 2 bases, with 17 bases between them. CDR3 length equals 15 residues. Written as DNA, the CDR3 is TGCAGTGCCCCAGCCGGGAGAGGCCGCAATCAGCCCCAGCATTTT. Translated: CSAPAGRGRNQPQHF.

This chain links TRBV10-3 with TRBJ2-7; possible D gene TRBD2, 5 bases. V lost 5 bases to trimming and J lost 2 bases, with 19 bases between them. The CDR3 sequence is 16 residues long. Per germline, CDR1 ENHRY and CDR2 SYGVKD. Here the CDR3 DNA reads TGTGCCATCAGTAGACTCCCGGGCTGGAGGCCCTACGAGCAGTACTTC. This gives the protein CAISRLPGWRPYEQYF.

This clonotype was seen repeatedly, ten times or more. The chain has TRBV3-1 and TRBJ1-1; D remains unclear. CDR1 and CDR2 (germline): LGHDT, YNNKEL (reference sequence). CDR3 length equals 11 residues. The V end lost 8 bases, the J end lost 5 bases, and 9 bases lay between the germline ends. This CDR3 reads CASVGITEAFF. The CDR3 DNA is TGTGCCAGCGTAGGAATAACTGAAGCTTTCTTT.

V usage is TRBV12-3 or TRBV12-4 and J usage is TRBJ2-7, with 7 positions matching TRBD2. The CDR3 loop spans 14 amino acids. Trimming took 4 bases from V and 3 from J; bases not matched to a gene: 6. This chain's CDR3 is CASSSRDYYYEQYF. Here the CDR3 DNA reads TGTGCCAGCAGTTCCCGGGACTACTACTACGAGCAGTACTTC.

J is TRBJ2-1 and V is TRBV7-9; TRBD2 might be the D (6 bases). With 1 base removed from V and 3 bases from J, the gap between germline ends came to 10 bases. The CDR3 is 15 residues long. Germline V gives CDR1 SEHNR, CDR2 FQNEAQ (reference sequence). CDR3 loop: CASSLGLDLYNEQFF. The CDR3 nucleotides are TGTGCCAGCAGCTTAGGACTAGACCTCTACAATGAGCAGTTCTTC.

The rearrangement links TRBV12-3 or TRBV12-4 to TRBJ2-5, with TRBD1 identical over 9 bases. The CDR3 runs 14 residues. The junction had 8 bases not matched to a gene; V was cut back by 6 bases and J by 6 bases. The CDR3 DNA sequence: TGTGCCAGCAGCTGGGACAGGGTGGGGAAGACCCAGTACTTC. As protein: CASSWDRVGKTQYF.

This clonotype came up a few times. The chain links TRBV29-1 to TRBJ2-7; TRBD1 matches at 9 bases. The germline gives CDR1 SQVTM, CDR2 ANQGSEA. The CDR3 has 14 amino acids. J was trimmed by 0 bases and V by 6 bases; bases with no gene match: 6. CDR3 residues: CSVAGQGSSYEQYF. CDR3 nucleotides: TGCAGCGTGGCAGGACAGGGGAGCTCCTACGAGCAGTACTTC.

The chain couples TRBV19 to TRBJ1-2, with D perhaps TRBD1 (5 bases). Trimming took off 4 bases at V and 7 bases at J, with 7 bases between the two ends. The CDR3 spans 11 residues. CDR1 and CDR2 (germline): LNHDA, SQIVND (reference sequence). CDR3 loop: CASSTGFGYTF. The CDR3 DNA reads TGTGCCAGTAGTACAGGGTTTGGCTACACCTTC.

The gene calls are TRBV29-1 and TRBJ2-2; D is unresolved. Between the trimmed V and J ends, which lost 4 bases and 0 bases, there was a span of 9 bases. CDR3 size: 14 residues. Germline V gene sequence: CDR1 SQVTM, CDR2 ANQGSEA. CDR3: CSVAADTNTGELFF. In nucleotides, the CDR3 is TGCAGCGTTGCGGCCGACACGAACACCGGGGAGCTGTTTTTT.

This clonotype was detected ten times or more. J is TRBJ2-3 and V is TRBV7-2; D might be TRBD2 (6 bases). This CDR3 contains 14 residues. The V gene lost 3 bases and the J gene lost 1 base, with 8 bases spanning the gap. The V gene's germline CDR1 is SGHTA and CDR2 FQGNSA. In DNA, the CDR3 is TGTGCCAGCAGCTTCGCTAGCGGCACAGATACGCAGTATTTT. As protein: CASSFASGTDTQYF.

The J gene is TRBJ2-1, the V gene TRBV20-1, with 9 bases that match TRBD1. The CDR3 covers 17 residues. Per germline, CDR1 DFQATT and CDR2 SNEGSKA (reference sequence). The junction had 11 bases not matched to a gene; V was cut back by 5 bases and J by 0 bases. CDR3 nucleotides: TGCAGTGCTCCAGAACCCGGGACAGGGAGCTCCTACAATGAGCAGTTCTTC. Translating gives CSAPEPGTGSSYNEQFF.

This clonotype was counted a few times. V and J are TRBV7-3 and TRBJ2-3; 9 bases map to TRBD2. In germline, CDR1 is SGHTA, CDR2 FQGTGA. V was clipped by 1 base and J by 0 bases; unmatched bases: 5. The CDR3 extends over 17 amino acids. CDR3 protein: CASSLSPSGDSTDTQYF. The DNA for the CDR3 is TGTGCCAGCAGCTTAAGTCCTAGCGGGGATAGCACAGATACGCAGTATTTT.

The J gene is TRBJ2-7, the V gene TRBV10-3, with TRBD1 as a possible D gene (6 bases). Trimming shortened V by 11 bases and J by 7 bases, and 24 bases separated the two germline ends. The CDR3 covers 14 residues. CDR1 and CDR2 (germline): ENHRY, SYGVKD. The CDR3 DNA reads TGTGCCGCTCGGCCTAGGACAGAGCTGGGGGAGCAGTACTTC. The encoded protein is CAARPRTELGEQYF.

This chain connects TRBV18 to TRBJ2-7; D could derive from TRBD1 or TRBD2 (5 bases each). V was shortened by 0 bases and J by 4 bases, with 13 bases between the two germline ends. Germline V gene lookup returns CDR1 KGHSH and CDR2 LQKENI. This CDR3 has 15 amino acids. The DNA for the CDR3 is TGTGCCAGCTCACCACCTGGGGCTACGGGATACGAGCAGTACTTC. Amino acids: CASSPPGATGYEQYF.

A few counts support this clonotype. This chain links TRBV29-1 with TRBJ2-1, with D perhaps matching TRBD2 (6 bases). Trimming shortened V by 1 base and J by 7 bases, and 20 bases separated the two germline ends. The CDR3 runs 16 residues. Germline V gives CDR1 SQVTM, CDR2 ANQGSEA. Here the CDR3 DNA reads TGCAGCGTTGAAGCCGGGCGGGATTGGCGACGGAATGAGCAGTTCTTC. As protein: CSVEAGRDWRRNEQFF.

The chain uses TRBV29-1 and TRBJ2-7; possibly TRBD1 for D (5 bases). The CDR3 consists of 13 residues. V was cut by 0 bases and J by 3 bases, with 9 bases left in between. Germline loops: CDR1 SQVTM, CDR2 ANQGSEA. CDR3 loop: CSVEELGHYEQYF. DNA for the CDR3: TGCAGCGTTGAAGAGCTGGGGCACTACGAGCAGTACTTC.

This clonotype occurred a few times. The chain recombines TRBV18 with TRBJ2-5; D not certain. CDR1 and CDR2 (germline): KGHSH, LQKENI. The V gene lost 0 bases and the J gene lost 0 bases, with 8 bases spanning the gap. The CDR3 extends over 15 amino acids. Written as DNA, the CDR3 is TGTGCCAGCTCACCACCGTCCCTGTACCAAGAGACCCAGTACTTC. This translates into CASSPPSLYQETQYF.

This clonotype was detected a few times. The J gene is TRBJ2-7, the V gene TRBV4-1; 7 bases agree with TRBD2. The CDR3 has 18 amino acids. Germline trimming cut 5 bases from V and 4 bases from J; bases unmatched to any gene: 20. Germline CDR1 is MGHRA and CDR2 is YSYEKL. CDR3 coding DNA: TGCGCCAGCAGCTTGGGGGAAGCGGGGAGGTCCTTAGGTTACGAGCAGTACTTC. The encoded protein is CASSLGEAGRSLGYEQYF.

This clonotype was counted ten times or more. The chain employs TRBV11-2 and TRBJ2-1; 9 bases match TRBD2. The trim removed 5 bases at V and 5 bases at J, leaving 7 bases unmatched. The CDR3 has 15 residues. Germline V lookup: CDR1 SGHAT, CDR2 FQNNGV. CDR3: CASSQPSSGNNEQFF. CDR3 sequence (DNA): TGTGCCAGCAGCCAACCTTCTAGCGGGAACAATGAGCAGTTCTTC.

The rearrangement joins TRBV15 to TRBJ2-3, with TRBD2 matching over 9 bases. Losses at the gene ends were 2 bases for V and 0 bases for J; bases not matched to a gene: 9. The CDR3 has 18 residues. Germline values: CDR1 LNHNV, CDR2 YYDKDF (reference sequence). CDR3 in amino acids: CATSRLLSGSVSTDTQYF. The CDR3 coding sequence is TGTGCCACCAGCAGACTACTTAGCGGGAGTGTGAGCACAGATACGCAGTATTTT.

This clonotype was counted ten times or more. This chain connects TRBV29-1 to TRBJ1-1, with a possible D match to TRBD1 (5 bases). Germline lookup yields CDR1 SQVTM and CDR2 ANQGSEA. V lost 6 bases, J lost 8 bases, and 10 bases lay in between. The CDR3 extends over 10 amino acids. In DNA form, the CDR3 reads TGCAGCGTAGCAGACAGAGAAGCTTTCTTT. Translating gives CSVADREAFF.

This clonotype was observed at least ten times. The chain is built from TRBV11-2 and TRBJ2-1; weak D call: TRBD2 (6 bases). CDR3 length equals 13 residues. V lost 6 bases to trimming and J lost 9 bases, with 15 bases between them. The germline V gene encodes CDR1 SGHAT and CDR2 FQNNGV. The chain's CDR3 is CASSLDIAVEQFF. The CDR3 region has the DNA TGTGCCAGCAGTCTGGATATAGCGGTTGAGCAGTTCTTC.

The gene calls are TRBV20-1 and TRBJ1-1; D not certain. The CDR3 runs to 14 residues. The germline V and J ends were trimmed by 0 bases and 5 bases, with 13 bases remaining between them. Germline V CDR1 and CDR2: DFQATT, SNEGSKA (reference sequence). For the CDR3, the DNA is TGCAGTGCTAGAGAAGGGCGGAGGTTGACTGAAGCTTTCTTT. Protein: CSAREGRRLTEAFF.

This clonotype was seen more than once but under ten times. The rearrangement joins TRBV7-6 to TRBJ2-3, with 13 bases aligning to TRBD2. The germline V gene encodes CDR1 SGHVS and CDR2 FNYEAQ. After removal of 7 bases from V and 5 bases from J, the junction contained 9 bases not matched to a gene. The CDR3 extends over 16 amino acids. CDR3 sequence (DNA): TGTGCCAGCACCGCCGGACTAGCGGGAGTAGGAGATACGCAGTATTTT. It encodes CASTAGLAGVGDTQYF. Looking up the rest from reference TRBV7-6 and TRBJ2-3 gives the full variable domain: GAGVSQSPRYKVTKRGQDVALRCDPISGHVSLYWYRQALGQGPEFLTYFNYEAQQDKSGLPNDRFSAERPEGSISTLTIQRTEQRDSAMYRCASTAGLAGVGDTQYFGPGTRLTVL.